The text below deals with one T cell receptor beta chain. The antigen is unknown. The data originate from a study of OX40 agonist ivuxolimab in advanced cancers. The overall study: Ivuxolimab, an agonistic anti-OX40 (CD134) antibody, was given to patients. Partial response was recorded in three patients: one hepatocellular carcinoma and two cutaneous melanoma cases. Study-level points and caveats: The study found that CD8+ T cells averaged more expanded clones than CD4+.

The V gene's germline CDR1 is MDHEN and CDR2 SYDVKM. The V gene lost 7 bases and the J gene lost 4 bases, with 12 bases spanning the gap. The CDR3 has 13 amino acids. Sequencing used immunoSEQ multiplex PCR; TCRdb keeps in-frame clones, though not all of them. The sample shows about 13,000 clones, 75% to 90% of them seen only once. The material was CD4+ or CD8+ T cells sorted from blood, obtained in a trial of the OX40 agonist ivuxolimab. This sequence was found in an adult with an advanced solid tumor such as melanoma, head and neck, liver or kidney cancer. This chain connects TRBV28 to TRBJ2-3; D perhaps matches TRBD2 (5 bases). CDR3 residues: CASTGFHADTQYF. In DNA form, the CDR3 reads TGTGCCAGCACGGGGTTCCATGCAGATACGCAGTATTTT.